These 22 T cell receptor beta chains were sequenced from one sample in a study of CXCR3-negative and CXCR3-positive naive CD8 T cells. The study, taken as a whole, reports: Against CXCR3-negative naive cells, CXCR3-positive naive cells showed more hydrophobic TRB CDR3s.

The antigens these receptors bind are not known. UMI-labeled 5' RACE yielded the TRB cDNA libraries. TCRdb re-called the 5' RACE reads; every CDR3 protein appears as one record, without DNA. This sample's table reports roughly 130,000 distinct CDR3 sequences. The source material was naive CXCR3+ CD8+ T cells from blood. Subset given: CD45RO-CCR7+CD27+CD95- naive CD8+ T cells expressing CXCR3 (TNR3+). The origin of the receptors is a human donor in good health. Some clones in this sample may be carry-over from other donors' samples.

V is TRBV30 and J is TRBJ1-1. The CDR3 runs to 13 residues. The germline V gene encodes CDR1 GTSNPN and CDR2 SVGIG (reference sequence). The CDR3 reads CAWSGQGSTEAFF.

The chain links TRBV7-6 to TRBJ2-5; TCRdb selects TRBD2, and the lack of DNA leaves this call unchecked. Germline values: CDR1 SGHVS, CDR2 FNYEAQ. The CDR3 loop spans 17 amino acids. The CDR3 reads CASSVIWLREGSETQYF.

The chain employs TRBV15 and TRBJ1-2. CDR1 LNHNV and CDR2 YYDKDF come from the germline V gene (reference sequence). This CDR3 has 16 residues. The CDR3 spells CATSRDPSMNFYGYTF.

The genes are TRBV5-1 and TRBJ2-7; TCRdb gives TRBD1 as the D gene, but with no DNA this cannot be confirmed. CDR3 length: 14 amino acids. Germline-derived CDR1 and CDR2 are SGHRS and YFSETQ. CDR3 sequence: CASSLTGLAYEQYF.

The CDR3: CASSHSRVFGETQYF. This chain joins TRBV14 and TRBJ2-5; without DNA, the TCRdb call of TRBD2 cannot be checked. This CDR3 is 15 amino acids long. Germline CDR1 and CDR2: SGHDN and FVKESK.

The rearrangement links TRBV5-1 to TRBJ1-2; absent DNA, TCRdb's TRBD1 call cannot be checked. CDR1 and CDR2 (germline): SGHRS, YFSETQ. The CDR3 is made up of 16 amino acids. CDR3 sequence: CASSRDRGFPNYGYTF.

The chain recombines TRBV19 with TRBJ2-1; as DNA is missing, the TRBD1 call by TCRdb cannot be tested. The CDR3 runs 17 residues. Germline assignment: CDR1 LNHDA and CDR2 SQIVND (reference sequence). CDR3 region: CASSIAFGTGIYNEQFF.

V gene TRBV7-6 combines with J gene TRBJ2-5; TCRdb calls TRBD1, which cannot be checked without DNA. The germline gives CDR1 SGHVS, CDR2 FNYEAQ. CDR3 length: 14 residues. The CDR3 loop is CASSLALQGETQYF. The whole variable domain, filled in from reference TRBV7-6 and TRBJ2-5, reads GAGVSQSPRYKVTKRGQDVALRCDPISGHVSLYWYRQALGQGPEFLTYFNYEAQQDKSGLPNDRFSAERPEGSISTLTIQRTEQRDSAMYRCASSLALQGETQYFGPGTRLLVL.

V is TRBV28 and J is TRBJ2-1; TCRdb calls TRBD1, which cannot be checked without DNA. Germline lookup yields CDR1 MDHEN and CDR2 SYDVKM. This CDR3 contains 13 residues. The CDR3 loop reads CASSAGFEDEQFF.

The chain employs TRBV12-3 or TRBV12-4 and TRBJ2-3; the D gene TCRdb calls, TRBD1, cannot be checked with no DNA. The CDR3 contains 18 residues. The CDR3 sequence is CASSPGTGVPLSTDTQYF.

The chain has TRBV7-9 and TRBJ1-6. CDR1 is SEHNR, CDR2 FQNEAQ, per germline (reference sequence). This CDR3 is 13 amino acids long. The CDR3: CASSSDPSTPLHF.

This sequence joins TRBV12-3 or TRBV12-4 and TRBJ1-5. The CDR3 covers 12 residues. CDR3 amino acids: CASSRADQPQHF.

This rearrangement joins TRBV6-5 to TRBJ2-7; there is no DNA to check the TCRdb D call of TRBD1. The germline V gene has CDR1 MNHEY and CDR2 SVGAGI. This CDR3 comprises 15 residues. The CDR3 spells CASSYSTGGTYEQYF.

The gene calls are TRBV29-1 and TRBJ2-2; TCRdb's D call, TRBD1, is unchecked because there is no DNA. The germline gives CDR1 SQVTM, CDR2 ANQGSEA. This CDR3 has 13 residues. The CDR3 loop is CSAPQGAGGELFF.

The chain employs TRBV9 and TRBJ2-7; checking the TCRdb D call of TRBD1 is not possible without DNA. There are 14 residues in the CDR3. Germline CDR1 reads SGDLS; CDR2 reads YYNGEE. CDR3 protein: CASTPTAGTYEQYF.

This rearrangement joins TRBV7-2 to TRBJ1-3. CDR1 is SGHTA, CDR2 FQGNSA, per germline. The CDR3 loop spans 13 amino acids. CDR3 region: CASSPLSGNTIYF.

The chain joins TRBV11-2 to TRBJ2-3; no DNA is available, so the TRBD2 call from TCRdb remains unchecked. In germline, CDR1 is SGHAT, CDR2 FQNNGV. CDR3 length: 14 amino acids. CDR3 sequence: CASSLRPIGDTQYF.

The chain recombines TRBV5-1 with TRBJ2-7; the D gene TCRdb calls, TRBD2, cannot be checked with no DNA. Germline CDR1 SGHRS, CDR2 YFSETQ. The CDR3 is 16 amino acids. CDR3 loop: CASSLDLAGVSYEQYF.

The chain combines TRBV5-6 with TRBJ2-1. Germline V gives CDR1 SGHDT, CDR2 YYEEEE. The CDR3 sequence is 12 residues long. The CDR3 here is CASSSELREQFF. The whole variable domain, filled in from reference TRBV5-6 and TRBJ2-1, reads DAGVTQSPTHLIKTRGQQVTLRCSPKSGHDTVSWYQQALGQGPQFIFQYYEEEERQRGNFPDRFSGHQFPNYSSELNVNALLLGDSALYLCASSSELREQFFGPGTRLTVL.

V gene TRBV29-1 combines with J gene TRBJ2-1; TCRdb's assignment of TRBD1 cannot be checked, as there is no DNA. Germline V gene lookup returns CDR1 SQVTM and CDR2 ANQGSEA. CDR3 length: 14 amino acids. The CDR3 here is CSVGGSQGYNEQFF.

The chain employs TRBV15 and TRBJ1-3; TCRdb lists TRBD1, though no DNA is available to test this call. The CDR3 covers 14 residues. Germline V CDR1 and CDR2: LNHNV, YYDKDF (reference sequence). CDR3 protein: CATSSGTWGNTIYF.

This chain connects TRBV7-8 to TRBJ1-1. CDR1 and CDR2 (germline): SGHVS, FQNEAQ. The CDR3 loop spans 14 amino acids. The CDR3 spells CASSPAGEDTEAFF.